These 2 T cell receptor beta chains were sequenced from one sample in a study of T cells in Graves' hyperthyroidism and ophthalmopathy. Amplified TCR beta CDR3 regions came from RNA transcripts. The HTBI primer set was used in a first-round RT-PCR of the TCR CDR3. TCRdb independently ran MiXCR on the multiplex PCR reads; one entry per CDR3 protein. The sample has about 200,000 distinct CDR3 sequences; more than 15% are singletons. Sequenced material: blood. Source of these receptors: a middle-aged man with Graves' hyperthyroidism.

This sequence joins TRBV19 and TRBJ1-2; TRBD1 might be the D (5 bases). V lost 3 bases, J lost 2 bases, and 13 bases lay in between. Germline V gene sequence: CDR1 LNHDA, CDR2 SQIVND (reference sequence). This CDR3 has 15 residues. CDR3 coding DNA: TGTGCCAGTAGTATCGTCGGGACTTCGAACTATGGCTACACCTTC. Translating gives CASSIVGTSNYGYTF.

The chain links TRBV7-9 to TRBJ1-6; D not resolved. The CDR3 spans 15 residues. Germline-derived CDR1 and CDR2 are SEHNR and FQNEAQ (reference sequence). V gave up 3 bases and J gave up 7 bases, with 13 bases separating them. As DNA, the CDR3 is TGTGCCAGCAGCTTTGAAGGGTCTAGAAATTCACCCCTCCACTTT. Encoded protein: CASSFEGSRNSPLHF.